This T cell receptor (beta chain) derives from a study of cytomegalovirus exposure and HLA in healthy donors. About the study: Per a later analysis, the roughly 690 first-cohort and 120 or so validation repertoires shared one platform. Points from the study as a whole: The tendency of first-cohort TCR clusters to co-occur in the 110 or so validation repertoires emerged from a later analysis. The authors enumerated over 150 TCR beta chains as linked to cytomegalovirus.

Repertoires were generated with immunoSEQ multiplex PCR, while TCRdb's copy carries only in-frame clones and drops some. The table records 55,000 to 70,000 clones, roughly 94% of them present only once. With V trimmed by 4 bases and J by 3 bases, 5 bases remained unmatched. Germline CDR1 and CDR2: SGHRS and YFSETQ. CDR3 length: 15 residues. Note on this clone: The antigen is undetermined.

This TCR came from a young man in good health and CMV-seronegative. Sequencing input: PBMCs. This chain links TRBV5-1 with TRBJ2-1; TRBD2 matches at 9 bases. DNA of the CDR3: TGCGCCAGCAGCCAAACTAGCGGGTACTACAATGAGCAGTTCTTC. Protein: CASSQTSGYYNEQFF.